This T cell receptor (beta chain) was sequenced in a study of EBV T-cell therapy then PD-1 blockade in nasopharyngeal carcinoma. Germline V lookup: CDR1 LNHNV, CDR2 YYDKDF (reference sequence). The CDR3 runs to 17 residues. The germline V and J ends were trimmed by 4 bases and 3 bases, with 21 bases remaining between them. Treatment: AdE1-LMPpoly-expanded autologous EBV-specific T-cell therapy followed by anti-PD-1 nivolumab. Measured with immunoSEQ multiplex PCR; TCRdb has only the in-frame clones, and not every one. The sample holds over 15,000 clones; 84% are singletons and the top ten take 30% to 40%. Note on this clone: Its target is not known.

This sequence originates from a man aged 40-50 years with nasopharyngeal carcinoma. The rearrangement links TRBV15 to TRBJ2-5; D might be TRBD1 (6 bases). Sample: CD8+ T cells from blood, taken at approximately day 31 from a patient whose treatment included autologous EBV-specific T cells and nivolumab. CDR3 DNA: TGTGCCACCAGCACGGGAATCGATCAGGGGCGGGAAGAGACCCAGTACTTC. Its protein is CATSTGIDQGREETQYF.